Sequencing of this T cell receptor (beta chain) was carried out in a study of T cells in Graves' hyperthyroidism and ophthalmopathy. There were TCR beta CDR3 regions amplified from RNA transcripts. A first-round RT-PCR of the TCR CDR3 used the HTBI primer set. From the multiplex PCR reads, TCRdb called clonotypes with MiXCR, one entry per CDR3 protein. The sample lists about 840,000 distinct CDR3 sequences; 35% to 45% were seen once. Germline V CDR1 and CDR2: WSHSY, SAAADI. The junction had 5 bases not matched to a gene; V was cut back by 8 bases and J by 7 bases. The CDR3 covers 13 residues. This clonotype has ten or more counts.

The chain links TRBV10-2 to TRBJ1-6; 7 nucleotides agree with TRBD1. This TCR came from a man younger than 35 with Graves' hyperthyroidism. The source material was blood. The CDR3 bases are TGCGCCAGCCATGGGACAGAGAATTCACCCCTCCACTTT. It codes for CASHGTENSPLHF.